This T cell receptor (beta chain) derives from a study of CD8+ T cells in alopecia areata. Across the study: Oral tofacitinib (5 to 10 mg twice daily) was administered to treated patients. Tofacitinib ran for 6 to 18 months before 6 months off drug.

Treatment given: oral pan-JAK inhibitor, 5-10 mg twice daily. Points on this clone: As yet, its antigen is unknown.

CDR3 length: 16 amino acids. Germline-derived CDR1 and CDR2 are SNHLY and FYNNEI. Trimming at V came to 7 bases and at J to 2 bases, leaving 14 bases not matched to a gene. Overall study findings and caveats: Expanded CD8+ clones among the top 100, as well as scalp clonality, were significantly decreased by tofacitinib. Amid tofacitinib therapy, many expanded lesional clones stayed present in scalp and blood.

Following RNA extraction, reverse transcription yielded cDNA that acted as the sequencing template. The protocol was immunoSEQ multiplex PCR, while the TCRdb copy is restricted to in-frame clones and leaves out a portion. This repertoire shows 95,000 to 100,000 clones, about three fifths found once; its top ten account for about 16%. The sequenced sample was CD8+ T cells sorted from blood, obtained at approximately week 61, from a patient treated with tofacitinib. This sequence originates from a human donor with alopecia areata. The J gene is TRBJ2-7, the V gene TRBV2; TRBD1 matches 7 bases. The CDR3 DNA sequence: TGTGCCAGCACCGAACGCCGGGGACAGCTCCCCTACGAGCAGTACTTC. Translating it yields CASTERRGQLPYEQYF.